A selection of T cell receptor beta chains follows, all from one sample in a study of neurological immune-mediated disorders. TCRdb called the 5' RACE reads again in MiXCR, with one record for every CDR3 protein. This repertoire shows some 60,000 distinct CDR3 sequences, around 3.8% found once; its top ten account for around 2.2%. The specimen was PBMCs. The origin of the receptors is a woman in her fifties or sixties with multiple sclerosis. The CDR3 runs from the conserved cysteine through the conserved F or W. The order of the fields is J gene, V gene, D gene, clone size, CDR3 DNA, CDR3 protein. D genes are given only for firm matches. Clone size is stated in some rows and not others, as once, few, many or a class when expanded.

>TRBJ2-5|TRBV15|.|.
TGTGCCACCAGCAGGCTGGGCAGACAAGAGACCCAGTACTTC
CATSRLGRQETQYF
>TRBJ2-5|TRBV5-6|.|many
TGTGCCAGCAGTTTCAACTTCCAAGAGACCCAGTACTTC
CASSFNFQETQYF
>TRBJ1-6|TRBV7-2|TRBD1|many
TGTGCCAGCAGCTCGGCAGGGGGTGTTAGTTCACCCCTCCACTTT
CASSSAGGVSSPLHF
>TRBJ1-1|TRBV7-9|TRBD1|many
TGTGCCAGCAGCTCGCTACAGGGGCCGACTGAAGCTTTCTTT
CASSSLQGPTEAFF
>TRBJ2-5|TRBV3-1|TRBD2|many
TGTGCCAGCAGCCAAGGCGGGAGTAGCGAGACCCAGTACTTC
CASSQGGSSETQYF
>TRBJ1-2|TRBV20-1|.|many
TGCAACGCCGGGACTGCCTCTTATGGCTACACCTTC
CNAGTASYGYTF
>TRBJ2-2|TRBV3-1|TRBD1|many
TGTGCCAGCAGACTACGGCGGGGACAGGTGGCCGAAGGGGAGCTGTTTTTT
CASRLRRGQVAEGELFF
>TRBJ2-5|TRBV7-8|TRBD2|few
TGTGCCAGCAGCTTCGGGACTAGCGGGGGCCCGGGGACCCAGTACTTC
CASSFGTSGGPGTQYF
>TRBJ1-5|TRBV29-1|TRBD1|many
TGCAGCGTTGATGGTCCCAGACAGGGGGCTACTCAGCCCCAGCATTTT
CSVDGPRQGATQPQHF
>TRBJ2-1|TRBV20-1|TRBD2|many
TGCAGTGCAGGACTAGCGGGAGGGCCTGGCAATGAGCAGTTCTTC
CSAGLAGGPGNEQFF
>TRBJ2-5|TRBV7-3|.|many
TGTGCCAGCAGCCCGGGGAACCAAGAGACCCAGTACTTC
CASSPGNQETQYF
>TRBJ2-7|TRBV29-1|.|many
TGCAGCGTTGAAGGTACAGGCCCGAGCTCCTACGAGCAGTACTTC
CSVEGTGPSSYEQYF
>TRBJ2-1|TRBV24-1|.|many
TGTGCCACCAGTGATTTCGCAGGGGCTGGAGTACATGAGCAGTTCTTC
CATSDFAGAGVHEQFF
>TRBJ2-3|TRBV7-2|.|many
TGTGCCAGCAGCTTAGTCACTCCCGGAGGGCAGTATTTT
CASSLVTPGGQYF
>TRBJ2-5|TRBV5-1|.|many
TGCGCCAGCAGCTTGTCGAGAGAGACCCAGTACTTC
CASSLSRETQYF
>TRBJ2-3|TRBV20-1|TRBD2|many
TGCAGTGTCCACGGGGGGGGCACAGATACGCAGTATTTT
CSVHGGGTDTQYF
>TRBJ1-5|TRBV28|TRBD1|few
TGTGCCAGCAGCGCCGCCCCATACGGGGACAGCAATCAGCCCCAGAATTTT
CASSAAPYGDSNQPQNF
>TRBJ1-2|TRBV3-1|.|many
TGTGCCAGCAGCCTAAGGGGGGATGATGGCTACACCTTC
CASSLRGDDGYTF
>TRBJ1-2|TRBV15|TRBD1|many
TGTGCCACCAGCAGTAGGACAGGTACTGGCTACACCTTC
CATSSRTGTGYTF
>TRBJ2-2|TRBV10-3|TRBD1|many
TGTGCCAGCCGGGACAGCCCCGCCGGGGAGCTGTTTTTT
CASRDSPAGELFF
>TRBJ1-2|TRBV7-2|.|many
TGTGCCAGCAGCTTGGTACCTTCTAACTATGGCTACACCTTC
CASSLVPSNYGYTF
>TRBJ2-4|TRBV20-1|.|many
TGCAGTGCTAGAGACTGGACCGCTTCGAGGGCCAAAAACATTCAGTACTTC
CSARDWTASRAKNIQYF
>TRBJ2-7|TRBV29-1|TRBD2|many
TGCAGCGTTGAAGCGGCACTAGCGGGTTACTACGAGCAGTACTTC
CSVEAALAGYYEQYF
>TRBJ1-1|TRBV7-2|TRBD1|many
TGTGCCAGCAGCTTTCGACAGGGAGGAGGGGAAGCTTTCTTT
CASSFRQGGGEAFF
>TRBJ2-3|TRBV29-1|TRBD1|many
TGCAGCGGACGACAGGGAAGCACAGATACGCAGTATTTT
CSGRQGSTDTQYF
>TRBJ2-2|TRBV15|.|many
TGTGCCACCAGCAGAGGGGGGACTGTGAACACCGGGGAGCTGTTTTTT
CATSRGGTVNTGELFF
>TRBJ2-2|TRBV15|.|many
TGTGCCACCAGCAGAGAAACAGCATCGAACACCGGGGAGCTGTTTTTT
CATSRETASNTGELFF
>TRBJ1-1|TRBV18|TRBD1|many
TGTGCCAGCTCCACTGACAGGGCCAACACTGAAGCTTTCTTT
CASSTDRANTEAFF
>TRBJ1-1|TRBV25-1|TRBD1|many
TGTGCCAGCAGTACAGGGGGAGGCACTGAAGCTTTCTTT
CASSTGGGTEAFF
>TRBJ2-1|TRBV20-1|TRBD2|many
TGCAGTGCTAGGGAACCGGGACTAGCCCTCAATGAGCAGTTCTTC
CSAREPGLALNEQFF
>TRBJ2-7|TRBV4-2|.|many
TGTGCCAGCAGCCAAGACTACGAGCAGTACTTC
CASSQDYEQYF
>TRBJ2-3|TRBV20-1|TRBD2|many
TGCAGTGCCACCGGGACTAGCGGGAGGGGGGGAGATACGCAGTATTTT
CSATGTSGRGGDTQYF
>TRBJ1-1|TRBV12-3/TRBV12-4|.|many
TGTGCCAGCAGTTTAACGGTGGGGACTGAAGCTTTCTTT
CASSLTVGTEAFF
>TRBJ1-1|TRBV29-1|.|many
TGCAGCGTCGGGGGGTGGGGAACTGAAGCTTTCTTT
CSVGGWGTEAFF
>TRBJ1-5|TRBV12-3/TRBV12-4|.|many
TGTGCCAGCAGTTTTAGTAGCAATCAGCCCCAGCATTTT
CASSFSSNQPQHF
>TRBJ2-7|TRBV7-2|TRBD2|many
TGTGCCAGCAGCTTAACCGGGACTAGCGGGAGCCACGAGCAGTACTTC
CASSLTGTSGSHEQYF
>TRBJ2-7|TRBV7-9|.|few
TGTGCCAGCAGCATCATTGGGGAAGAGCAGTACTTC
CASSIIGEEQYF
>TRBJ2-5|TRBV20-1|.|many
TGCAGTGCTAAACCGTACCAAGAGACCCAGTACTTC
CSAKPYQETQYF
>TRBJ2-6|TRBV25-1|.|many
TGTGCCAGCAGTGCTCCCGTGGGGGCCAACGTCCTGACTTTC
CASSAPVGANVLTF
>TRBJ2-3|TRBV28|.|few
TGTGCCAGCAGTTTTGCGCCCGGCGGGCGTAGCACAGATACGCAGTATTTT
CASSFAPGGRSTDTQYF
>TRBJ1-5|TRBV7-9|.|many
TGTGCCAGCAGCCGAGGTAATCAGCCCCAGCATTTT
CASSRGNQPQHF
>TRBJ2-7|TRBV3-1|.|few
TGTGCCAGCAGCCAGGTATCCTACGAGCAGTACTTC
CASSQVSYEQYF
>TRBJ2-2|TRBV4-3|.|many
TGCGCCAGCAGCCCAGCAGGTGTGGCCGGGGAGCTGTTTTTT
CASSPAGVAGELFF
>TRBJ2-2|TRBV11-3|TRBD1|many
TGTGCCAGCAGCTCTGGACAGGGGGCTGGGGAGCTGTTTTTT
CASSSGQGAGELFF
>TRBJ2-5|TRBV7-7|.|many
TGTGCTAGCAGCCCCCGCTATACCCAAGAGACCCAGTACTTC
CASSPRYTQETQYF
>TRBJ2-3|TRBV11-2|.|many
TGTGCCAGCAGCCAAGGGAGGCTAGATACGCAGTATTTT
CASSQGRLDTQYF
>TRBJ2-6|TRBV7-2|TRBD1|many
TGTGCCAGCAGCCCTGGGACAGGGAGAAGCTCTGGGGCCAACGTCCTGACTTTC
CASSPGTGRSSGANVLTF
>TRBJ2-1|TRBV7-6|TRBD2|many
TGTGCCAGCAGCTTAGATGCTTGGGGTAGCGGGAGCCGTAGTGAGCAGTTCTTC
CASSLDAWGSGSRSEQFF
>TRBJ2-7|TRBV2|.|.
TGTGCCAGCAGTGGGGGCGGGCCTCCCTACGAGCAGTACTTC
CASSGGGPPYEQYF
>TRBJ2-7|TRBV5-4|.|many
TGTGCCAGCGCCTTTGGCGGCGAGCAGTACTTC
CASAFGGEQYF
>TRBJ1-1|TRBV7-9|.|many
TGTGCCAGCAGCTCTACAGGGCGGGAAGCTTTCTTT
CASSSTGREAFF
>TRBJ2-3|TRBV7-2|.|many
TGTGCCAGCAGGTCGGTTGGAGATACGCAGTATTTT
CASRSVGDTQYF
>TRBJ1-1|TRBV3-1|.|many
TGTGCTGTGGCGGGCGGGGGGCAGAGCACTGAAGCTTTCTTT
CAVAGGGQSTEAFF
>TRBJ1-2|TRBV29-1|TRBD1|many
TGCAGCGTTCAGGGGGGGCTCTATGGCTACACCTTC
CSVQGGLYGYTF
>TRBJ2-7|TRBV12-3/TRBV12-4|.|many
TGTGCCAGCAGTTTTATCTGGCAGGCCGGAGAGCAGTACTTC
CASSFIWQAGEQYF
>TRBJ2-5|TRBV7-7|.|many
TGTGCTAGCAGCCCAGGTCCCGGGGAGACCCAGTACTTC
CASSPGPGETQYF
>TRBJ1-1|TRBV7-2|.|many
TGTGCCAGCAGCTTGGGACATAGGAACACTGAAGCTTTCTTT
CASSLGHRNTEAFF
>TRBJ2-7|TRBV3-1|TRBD2|many
TGTGCCAGCAGCCCCTCATCCCCCGGGAGGAGCTACGAGCAGTACTTC
CASSPSSPGRSYEQYF
>TRBJ2-2|TRBV27|.|many
TGTGCCAGCAGTTCGGGTAGGACTACCGGGGAGCTGTTTTTT
CASSSGRTTGELFF